Listed below are T cell receptor beta chains from one sample, sequenced in a study of blood T cell repertoires in COVID-19. Only in-frame clones appear in the TCRdb table, and some are missing; sequencing was by immunoSEQ multiplex PCR. The profile shows 150,000 to 200,000 clones, roughly 88% of them singletons. Sequencing was performed on peripheral blood. These TCRs come from a woman in her twenties or thirties with acute or convalescent COVID-19. Each CDR3 is given with its conserved first and last residue. A D gene is named only where the DNA matches it firmly. Clone sizes are given selectively: once, few, many, or a class where the clone is expanded.

clone_size,v_call,j_call,d_call,cdr3_nt,cdr3_aa
-,TRBV20-1,TRBJ1-1,-,TGCAGTGCTCCGGGGAACACTGAAGCTTTCTTT,CSAPGNTEAFF
-,TRBV5-1,TRBJ2-1,-,TGCGCCAGCAGCTTTGGTAGTACCTACAATGAGCAGTTCTTC,CASSFGSTYNEQFF
-,TRBV27,TRBJ1-1,-,TGTGCCAGCAGTCATCGGGAGAACACTGAAGCTTTCTTT,CASSHRENTEAFF
-,TRBV19,TRBJ1-5,-,TGTGCCAGTAAAGGGGTGGGGGGAGATCAGCCCCAGCATTTT,CASKGVGGDQPQHF
many,TRBV2,TRBJ2-2,TRBD1,TGTGCCGGTACACAGGGGCGTACCGGGGAGCTGTTTTTT,CAGTQGRTGELFF
-,TRBV13,TRBJ1-5,-,TGTGCCAGCTCGGTTGGCAATCAGCCCCAGCATTTT,CASSVGNQPQHF
-,TRBV19,TRBJ2-1,-,TGTGCCAGTGGGTACTACAACAATGAGCAGTTCTTC,CASGYYNNEQFF
once,TRBV30,TRBJ1-4,TRBD1,TGTGCCTGGAGTGTACTGGGGACAGCTAATGAAAAACTGTTTTTT,CAWSVLGTANEKLFF
-,TRBV5-6,TRBJ2-7,-,TGTGCCAGTAGGAACCTCGGACAGCCCTACGAGCAGTACTTC,CASRNLGQPYEQYF
-,TRBV6-5,TRBJ1-1,-,TGTGCCAGCACCAATCCCGTCGACAGGCGTGAAGCTTTCTTT,CASTNPVDRREAFF
-,TRBV30,TRBJ2-7,TRBD1,TGTGCCTGGACCACCGGGACAGGGGGCGAGCAGTACTTC,CAWTTGTGGEQYF
-,TRBV5-1,TRBJ2-5,-,TGCGCCAGCAGCTTGAACAGCAAAGAGACCCAGTACTTC,CASSLNSKETQYF
once,TRBV20-1,TRBJ2-7,TRBD2,TGCAGTGCTAGTGGGGGACTAGCGGGATACGAGCAGTACTTC,CSASGGLAGYEQYF
-,TRBV19,TRBJ1-1,TRBD1,TGTGCCAGTAGTATTGGGAGGACAGGGCTGGCTTTCTTT,CASSIGRTGLAFF
-,TRBV7-9,TRBJ1-2,-,TGTGCCAGCAGCTTCGCAATACAGGAGCTGTATGGCTACACCTTC,CASSFAIQELYGYTF
-,TRBV5-1,TRBJ2-5,-,TGCGCCAGCAGAATGACAGGACAAGAGACCCAGTACTTC,CASRMTGQETQYF
-,TRBV3-1/TRBV3-2,TRBJ1-2,-,TGTGCCAGTGGGGGGGGCCCCAACTATGGCTACACCTTC,CASGGGPNYGYTF
-,TRBV7-9,TRBJ1-1,-,TGTGCCAGCAGCTTAGCAGAGAGGGACACTGAAGCTTTCTTT,CASSLAERDTEAFF
-,TRBV11-2,TRBJ1-4,-,TGTGCCAGCAGCGACAGGAAGGGGGCTAATGAAAAACTGTTTTTT,CASSDRKGANEKLFF
-,TRBV9,TRBJ2-1,TRBD2,TGTGCCAGCAGTATGAGCGGGAGCTCCTACAATGAGCAGTTCTTC,CASSMSGSSYNEQFF
-,TRBV5-1,TRBJ1-6,TRBD1,TGCGCCAGCAGCTTCGTACAGGGGGCCAATTCACCCCTCCACTTT,CASSFVQGANSPLHF
-,TRBV4-2,TRBJ2-2,-,TGTGCCAGCGGGCCGGGACAAGGTTCCCCCGGGGAGCTGTTTTTT,CASGPGQGSPGELFF
-,TRBV6-6,TRBJ2-7,-,TGTGCCAGCAGCGGGAGTAGGATAGCCTACGAGCAGTACTTC,CASSGSRIAYEQYF
-,TRBV19,TRBJ2-3,-,TGTGCCAGTACCAACCGGGGAGGTTGGAGCACAGATACGCAGTATTTT,CASTNRGGWSTDTQYF
-,TRBV24-1,TRBJ1-5,-,TGTGCCACCAACCCGGAGGGTCAGCCCCAGCATTTT,CATNPEGQPQHF
-,TRBV3-1/TRBV3-2,TRBJ1-5,-,TGTGCCAGCAGCCCGACACCAAGCAATCAGCCCCAGCATTTT,CASSPTPSNQPQHF
-,TRBV18,TRBJ2-1,-,TGTGCCAGCTCACTTGTACTAGCAAACAATGAGCAGTTCTTC,CASSLVLANNEQFF
-,TRBV5-1,TRBJ2-2,-,TGCGCCAGCAGCTCTATAAACACCGGGGAGCTGTTTTTT,CASSSINTGELFF
-,TRBV5-4,TRBJ2-7,TRBD2,TGTGCCAGCAGCCTCCGACTAGCGGGAGCAGAGGAGCAGTACTTC,CASSLRLAGAEEQYF
once,TRBV12-3/TRBV12-4,TRBJ2-7,TRBD2,TGTGCCAGCAGTTTGCGGGGAGGGTACGAGCAGTACTTC,CASSLRGGYEQYF
once,TRBV11-3,TRBJ2-7,-,TGTGCCAGCAGCCCCCAGGGTGCCGCCAACTCCTACGAGCAGTACTTC,CASSPQGAANSYEQYF
-,TRBV28,TRBJ1-5,-,TGTGCCAGCATTTCAGGGCAGGGCAGTGGGCCCCAGCATTTT,CASISGQGSGPQHF
-,TRBV11-2,TRBJ2-1,-,TGTGCCAGCAGCTTAGATTGGTCGGTACCCGCAAGCGACTACAATGAGCAGTTCTTC,CASSLDWSVPASDYNEQFF
-,TRBV18,TRBJ1-2,-,TGTGCCAGCTCACCTATCCCCCAGGGATTAGTCTATGGCTACACCTTC,CASSPIPQGLVYGYTF
-,TRBV7-9,TRBJ1-4,-,TGTGCCAGCAGCAATCAGGGGCTAACTAATGAAAAACTGTTTTTT,CASSNQGLTNEKLFF
-,TRBV7-2,TRBJ1-5,TRBD1,TGTGCCAGCAGCCTCGACAGGGCGGGGACTCAGCCCCAGCATTTT,CASSLDRAGTQPQHF
-,TRBV11-2,TRBJ2-3,-,TGTGCCAGCAGCCCGGTAGATACGCAGTATTTT,CASSPVDTQYF
-,TRBV18,TRBJ1-1,-,TGTGCCAGCTCACGACAGGATAACACTGAAGCTTTCTTT,CASSRQDNTEAFF
-,TRBV28,TRBJ1-2,-,TGTGCCAGCAGTACAGTTAACTATGGCTACACCTTC,CASSTVNYGYTF
-,TRBV9,TRBJ2-1,TRBD2,TGTGCCAGCAGCGTAGGATCCCTTAGCGGGACAGAGCAGTTCTTC,CASSVGSLSGTEQFF
-,TRBV3-1/TRBV3-2,TRBJ1-1,-,TGTGCCAGCAGCCATTGGAGGTCGACGAACACTGAAGCTTTCTTT,CASSHWRSTNTEAFF
-,TRBV28,TRBJ2-4,TRBD2,TGTGCCAGCAGTTCTTCAGGACTAGCGGCTCACATCCACCTAGCCAAAAACATTCAGTACTTC,CASSSSGLAAHIHLAKNIQYF
few,TRBV29-1,TRBJ1-6,-,TGCAGCGTTCAACAGGAAATTAATTCACCCCTCCACTTT,CSVQQEINSPLHF
few,TRBV6-5,TRBJ1-2,TRBD1,TGTGCCAGCAGCGCCGGGACAGACGTCTATGGCTACACCTTC,CASSAGTDVYGYTF
-,TRBV28,TRBJ1-6,-,TGTGCCAGCAGCCAGGGGTCTGATTCACCCCTCCACTTT,CASSQGSDSPLHF
few,TRBV5-4,TRBJ1-2,-,TGTGCCAGCAGCCCGTCCAGTCATGGCTACACCTTC,CASSPSSHGYTF